This T cell receptor (beta chain) is from a study of CD8 T cells in ankylosing spondylitis. MiXCR, applied by TCRdb to the 5' RACE reads, yields one record per CDR3 protein. The data show 100,000 to 150,000 distinct CDR3 sequences, around 8.5% seen once. The sequencing sample was made of blood, either unsorted or a sorted T cell fraction (not recorded which). The source is a male donor with ankylosing spondylitis or in good health (not recorded which).

The CDR3 coding sequence is TGTGCCAGCAGCAGATATGGACAGGTGAACACTGAAGCTTTCTTT. This gives the protein CASSRYGQVNTEAFF. The chain joins TRBV11-2 to TRBJ1-1; 7 nucleotides line up with TRBD1. The CDR3 length is 15 residues. Germline values: CDR1 SGHAT, CDR2 FQNNGV. J was trimmed by 0 bases and V by 5 bases; bases with no gene match: 6.